Listed here is a single T cell receptor (beta chain). Antigen: not known. Only in-frame clones appear in the TCRdb table, and some are missing; sequencing was by immunoSEQ multiplex PCR. The sample records some 10,000 clones, 72% being singletons. This CDR3 is built from 16 residues. CDR1 SGHRS and CDR2 YFSETQ come from the germline V gene. The germline V and J ends were trimmed by 4 bases and 3 bases, with 19 bases remaining between them. This sample was included in a study of T cell repertoires in ileal Crohn's disease. As for the study in general: Patients had a median roughly 8-year disease duration, and roughly 38% were active smokers. Thiopurines (around 10) or anti-TNF agents (roughly 17) were given postoperatively to about half. Biopsies of the neoterminal ileum at postoperative colonoscopy form M6 samples. Study findings and constraints: Every patient over 26.8% clonality showed endoscopic recurrence.

Time point indicated: neoterminal ileum biopsy at postoperative endoscopy, about 6 months after surgery. This sequence originates from an adult with Crohn's disease. The sample taken for sequencing was ileal tissue. The chain couples TRBV5-1 to TRBJ1-2, with D maybe TRBD1 (6 bases). The CDR3 DNA reads as TGCGCCAGCAGCACATTCACAGGGCTCAGGGACTATGGCTACACCTTC. The encoded protein is CASSTFTGLRDYGYTF. Filled out from reference TRBV5-1 and TRBJ1-2, the complete variable domain reads KAGVTQTPRYLIKTRGQQVTLSCSPISGHRSVSWYQQTPGQGLQFLFEYFSETQRNKGNFPGRFSGRQFSNSRSEMNVSTLELGDSALYLCASSTFTGLRDYGYTFGSGTRLTVV.